A selection of T cell receptor beta chains follows, all from one sample in a study of T cell repertoires in cytomegalovirus infection. One entry per CDR3 protein, called by TCRdb with MiXCR from the reads. In the table there are approximately 400,000 distinct CDR3 sequences, approximately 31% of which are singletons. Sequencing was performed on PBMCs. Receptors were obtained from a human donor in good health (CMV status not recorded). Some clones in this sample may be carry-over from other donors' samples. The CDR3 runs from the conserved cysteine through the conserved F or W. D genes are given only for firm matches. Clone size is stated in some rows and not others, as once, few, many or a class when expanded.

>TRBV28|.|TRBJ1-4|.
TGTGCCAGCAGTTTAGTCCAGTGGCATGAAAAACTGTTTTTT
CASSLVQWHEKLFF
>TRBV19|TRBD2|TRBJ2-7|.
TGTGCCAGTACCGAGGGACTAGCGCCGACTTACGAGCAGTACTTC
CASTEGLAPTYEQYF
>TRBV7-8|.|TRBJ1-5|many
TGTGCCAGCAGCAACCTTGCGGGGGCACGGCAGCCCCAGCATTTT
CASSNLAGARQPQHF
>TRBV12-3/TRBV12-4|TRBD2|TRBJ2-1|many
TGTGCCAGCAGCCGTCTAGCGGAGGCGAATGAGCAGTTCTTC
CASSRLAEANEQFF
>TRBV7-6|.|TRBJ2-1|few
TGTGCCAGCAGCCAAGACGAGAGCAATGAGCAGTTCTTC
CASSQDESNEQFF
>TRBV28|.|TRBJ1-5|few
TGTGCCAGCACACAGGGCCGCAATCAGCCCCAGCATTTT
CASTQGRNQPQHF
>TRBV7-9|.|TRBJ1-1|few
TGTGCCAGCAGCTGGCAGGATTCGAACACTGAAGCTTTCTTT
CASSWQDSNTEAFF
>TRBV7-4|.|TRBJ2-1|.
TGTGCCAGCAGCTACGAACGGGATGAGAAGTTCTTC
CASSYERDEKFF
>TRBV6-6|.|TRBJ2-1|.
TGTGCCAGCAGTTACTCGAGTTACAGGGGGGGTAAGAATGAGCAGTTCTTC
CASSYSSYRGGKNEQFF
>TRBV7-2|TRBD2|TRBJ2-1|many
TGTGCCAGCAGCTTAGAGGTAGCGGGGGGGAATGAGCAGTTCTTC
CASSLEVAGGNEQFF
>TRBV4-1|TRBD1|TRBJ2-2|few
TGCGCCAGCAGCCAAGCTACAGGGGTCCCGGTGGCGGCCGGGGAGCTGTTTTTT
CASSQATGVPVAAGELFF
>TRBV12-3/TRBV12-4|TRBD1|TRBJ1-6|.
TGTGCCAGCAGAGAGGACAGGGGTGAAGGTTCACCCCTCCACTTT
CASREDRGEGSPLHF
>TRBV5-5|.|TRBJ2-7|few
TGTGCCAGCAGCTTGGTGGGGGGTACCTACGAGCAGTACTTC
CASSLVGGTYEQYF
>TRBV7-2|TRBD1|TRBJ2-7|many
TGTGCCAGCAGCCTAGGATTGGGACAGGGGAACTACGAGCAGTACTTC
CASSLGLGQGNYEQYF
>TRBV18|TRBD2|TRBJ2-5|few
TGTGCCAGCTCACTTCCGGGACTAGCGGGGGACACCCAAGAGACCCAGTACTTC
CASSLPGLAGDTQETQYF
>TRBV20-1|TRBD1|TRBJ1-6|.
TGCAGTGCTAGAGCCCCAGGGGGCGCCTCACCCCTCCACTTT
CSARAPGGASPLHF
>TRBV7-2|TRBD2|TRBJ2-5|many
TGTGCCAGCAGCTTAGGGGGGGGGTTCTCTGAGACCCAGTACTTC
CASSLGGGFSETQYF
>TRBV11-2|TRBD2|TRBJ2-5|few
TGTGCCAGCAGCCCCCCGGGACTAGCGGGGGGATACCAAGAGACCCAGTACTTC
CASSPPGLAGGYQETQYF
>TRBV19|.|TRBJ1-1|few
TGTGCCAGTAGCCTTATAGGACGGACTGAAGCTTTCTTT
CASSLIGRTEAFF
>TRBV29-1|.|TRBJ2-3|.
TGCAGCGTTGAAGATAACATGTCAGATACGCAGTATTTT
CSVEDNMSDTQYF
>TRBV19|.|TRBJ1-4|.
TGTGCCAGTAGTAGGGGGCCGAGTGAAAAACTGTTTTTT
CASSRGPSEKLFF
>TRBV15|.|TRBJ2-2|once
TGTCCCACCAGCATCTTTGGGGGCTCCGGGGAGCTGTTTTTT
CPTSIFGGSGELFF
>TRBV11-2|TRBD2|TRBJ2-7|few
TGTGCCAGCAGCTTAGGGACTAGCGGGGGGCTCAGGTCCTACGAGCAGTACTTC
CASSLGTSGGLRSYEQYF
>TRBV6-1|TRBD1|TRBJ1-1|.
TGTGCCAGCAGTGGGCAGGGGGCGGACACTGAAGCTTTCTTT
CASSGQGADTEAFF
>TRBV10-2|.|TRBJ2-1|many
TGCGCCAGCAGTGAGTCGACGTGGGCGGGCGGCAATGAGCAGTTCTTC
CASSESTWAGGNEQFF
>TRBV4-1|.|TRBJ1-6|few
TGCGCCAGCAGCCAACAGGGGCTTTCCTATAATTCACCCCTCCACTTT
CASSQQGLSYNSPLHF
>TRBV14|.|TRBJ2-2|.
TGTGCCAGCAGCCAATGGCGAACCGTGGAGCTGTTTTTT
CASSQWRTVELFF
>TRBV20-1|TRBD1|TRBJ2-1|.
TGCAGTGTCGGACAGGTGAACTACAATGAGCAGTTCTTC
CSVGQVNYNEQFF
>TRBV2|TRBD2|TRBJ2-2|.
TGTGCCAGCAGGGGGGGGGGAGTCGCGAACACCGGGGAGCTGTTTTTT
CASRGGGVANTGELFF
>TRBV7-3|.|TRBJ2-3|.
TGTGCCAGCAGCTTAGCCACTCGCGGGGGCACAGATACGCAGTATTTT
CASSLATRGGTDTQYF
>TRBV24-1|.|TRBJ2-1|.
TGTGCCACCAGTGACCCTAACCCAGCTAGCAACAATGAGCAGTTCTTC
CATSDPNPASNNEQFF
>TRBV3-1|.|TRBJ1-2|few
TGTGCCAGCAGCGAAATTCAAGCTAACTATGGCTACACCTTC
CASSEIQANYGYTF
>TRBV7-6|.|TRBJ2-2|few
TGTGCCAGCAGCCACAACAGGGCCGGGGAGCTGTTTTTT
CASSHNRAGELFF
>TRBV28|.|TRBJ1-1|.
TGTGCCAGCAGTTTGGAACAAGTGAACACTGAAGCTTTCTTT
CASSLEQVNTEAFF
>TRBV2|.|TRBJ2-1|.
TGTGCCAGCAGTACCTTGGATAATCACAATGAGCAGTTCTTC
CASSTLDNHNEQFF
>TRBV7-2|TRBD2|TRBJ2-5|many
TGTGCCAGCAGCTCCCGGGGGGCCCAGTACTTC
CASSSRGAQYF
>TRBV4-2|.|TRBJ2-7|once
TGTGACAGCAGCCAAGGTCCAGGGTCCGAGCAGTACTTC
CDSSQGPGSEQYF
>TRBV7-8|.|TRBJ2-2|many
TGTGCCAGCAGCTTAGTACGAACCGGGGAGCTGTTTTTT
CASSLVRTGELFF
>TRBV12-3/TRBV12-4|TRBD1|TRBJ1-2|many
TGTGCCAGCGGAGGACAGGGGGCGCGAGGAGGGAGCTACACCTTC
CASGGQGARGGSYTF
>TRBV2|TRBD1|TRBJ1-4|.
TGTGCCAGCAATTCCCAGGGGGCAAGTGAAAAACTGTTTTTT
CASNSQGASEKLFF